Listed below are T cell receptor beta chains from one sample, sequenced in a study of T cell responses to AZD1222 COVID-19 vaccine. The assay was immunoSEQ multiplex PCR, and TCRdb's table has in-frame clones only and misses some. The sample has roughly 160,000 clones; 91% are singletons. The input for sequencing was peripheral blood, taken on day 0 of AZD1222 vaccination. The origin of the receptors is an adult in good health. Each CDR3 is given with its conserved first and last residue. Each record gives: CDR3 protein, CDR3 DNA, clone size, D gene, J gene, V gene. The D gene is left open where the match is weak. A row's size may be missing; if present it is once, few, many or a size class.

cdr3_aa: CASSLGGLLAGGGETQYF; cdr3_nt: TGTGCCAGCAGCTTGGGGGGCCTACTAGCGGGAGGCGGGGAGACCCAGTACTTC; clone_size: -; d_call: TRBD2; j_call: TRBJ2-5; v_call: TRBV5-6
cdr3_aa: CASRRPLITNAGELFF; cdr3_nt: TGTGCCAGCAGGCGGCCTCTTATAACGAACGCCGGGGAGCTGTTTTTT; clone_size: -; d_call: -; j_call: TRBJ2-2; v_call: TRBV28
cdr3_aa: CAWSVGGWRDRLNTEAFF; cdr3_nt: TGTGCCTGGAGTGTAGGGGGATGGAGGGACAGATTGAACACTGAAGCTTTCTTT; clone_size: -; d_call: TRBD1; j_call: TRBJ1-1; v_call: TRBV30
cdr3_aa: CASSFMGVPEAFF; cdr3_nt: TGTGCCAGCAGTTTTATGGGGGTCCCTGAAGCTTTCTTT; clone_size: -; d_call: -; j_call: TRBJ1-1; v_call: TRBV27
cdr3_aa: CASSQVVDRGEGYTF; cdr3_nt: TGTGCCAGCAGCCAAGTCGTCGACAGGGGGGAAGGCTACACCTTC; clone_size: few; d_call: TRBD1; j_call: TRBJ1-2; v_call: TRBV3-1/TRBV3-2
cdr3_aa: CASSPGPNQPQHF; cdr3_nt: TGCGCCAGCAGCCCGGGACCAAATCAGCCCCAGCATTTT; clone_size: -; d_call: -; j_call: TRBJ1-5; v_call: TRBV4-1
cdr3_aa: CASSQGSLINQPQHF; cdr3_nt: TGTGCCAGCAGCCAAGGGAGTCTGATTAATCAGCCCCAGCATTTT; clone_size: -; d_call: -; j_call: TRBJ1-5; v_call: TRBV3-1/TRBV3-2
cdr3_aa: CASSFGDWDGYTF; cdr3_nt: TGTGCCAGCAGCTTCGGAGATTGGGATGGCTACACCTTC; clone_size: -; d_call: -; j_call: TRBJ1-2; v_call: TRBV7-2
cdr3_aa: CASSLGQGSGNQPQHF; cdr3_nt: TGTGCCAGCAGCTTAGGCCAAGGCTCGGGCAATCAGCCCCAGCATTTT; clone_size: -; d_call: -; j_call: TRBJ1-5; v_call: TRBV7-8
cdr3_aa: CATGSRRDSNEKLFF; cdr3_nt: TGTGCCACCGGTTCAAGACGAGATTCTAATGAAAAACTGTTTTTT; clone_size: -; d_call: -; j_call: TRBJ1-4; v_call: TRBV15
cdr3_aa: CAWSVTRDGVPQHF; cdr3_nt: TGTGCCTGGAGTGTAACAAGGGATGGGGTTCCCCAGCATTTT; clone_size: -; d_call: -; j_call: TRBJ1-5; v_call: TRBV30
cdr3_aa: CASSPEQGKQPQHF; cdr3_nt: TGTGCCAGCTCACCGGAACAGGGGAAGCAGCCCCAGCATTTT; clone_size: -; d_call: TRBD1; j_call: TRBJ1-5; v_call: TRBV18
cdr3_aa: CASSYRQGGDGYTF; cdr3_nt: TGTGCCAGCAGCTATAGACAGGGAGGAGATGGCTACACCTTC; clone_size: -; d_call: TRBD1; j_call: TRBJ1-2; v_call: TRBV7-2
cdr3_aa: CASSVQQLITGELFF; cdr3_nt: TGTGCCAGCAGCGTACAACAGCTCATTACCGGGGAGCTGTTTTTT; clone_size: -; d_call: -; j_call: TRBJ2-2; v_call: TRBV9
cdr3_aa: CASSTGYPGNTIYF; cdr3_nt: TGTGCCAGCAGCACAGGGTACCCTGGAAACACCATATATTTT; clone_size: -; d_call: -; j_call: TRBJ1-3; v_call: TRBV27
cdr3_aa: CAWTRDRAYSPLHF; cdr3_nt: TGTGCCTGGACCCGGGACAGGGCTTATTCACCCCTCCACTTT; clone_size: once; d_call: TRBD1; j_call: TRBJ1-6; v_call: TRBV30
cdr3_aa: CASSQVPGPAGNTIYF; cdr3_nt: TGCGCCAGCAGCCAGGTTCCGGGGCCGGCTGGAAACACCATATATTTT; clone_size: -; d_call: -; j_call: TRBJ1-3; v_call: TRBV4-3
cdr3_aa: CASLGRGYTEAFF; cdr3_nt: TGTGCCAGCTTGGGCAGGGGATACACTGAAGCTTTCTTT; clone_size: once; d_call: -; j_call: TRBJ1-1; v_call: TRBV2
cdr3_aa: CASSNMGYYGYTF; cdr3_nt: TGCGCCAGTTCGAATATGGGGTACTATGGCTACACCTTC; clone_size: -; d_call: -; j_call: TRBJ1-2; v_call: TRBV5-1
cdr3_aa: CASSPLRGTANEQFF; cdr3_nt: TGTGCCAGCTCACCCTTGCGGGGTACAGCGAATGAGCAGTTCTTC; clone_size: -; d_call: -; j_call: TRBJ2-1; v_call: TRBV18
cdr3_aa: CASSWRRSEAFF; cdr3_nt: TGTGCCAGCAGTTGGAGGAGGAGCGAAGCTTTCTTT; clone_size: -; d_call: -; j_call: TRBJ1-1; v_call: TRBV6-6
cdr3_aa: CASSFGTSYEQYF; cdr3_nt: TGTGCCAGCAGTTTTGGGACCTCCTACGAGCAGTACTTC; clone_size: -; d_call: -; j_call: TRBJ2-7; v_call: TRBV28
cdr3_aa: CASTEGSYNSPLHF; cdr3_nt: TGTGCCAGTACAGAGGGCTCCTATAATTCACCCCTCCACTTT; clone_size: -; d_call: -; j_call: TRBJ1-6; v_call: TRBV7-9
cdr3_aa: CASSLIQATQYF; cdr3_nt: TGTGCCAGCAGTTTAATACAGGCTACGCAGTATTTT; clone_size: -; d_call: -; j_call: TRBJ2-3; v_call: TRBV28
cdr3_aa: CAWSLNRGGGEKLFF; cdr3_nt: TGTGCCTGGAGCCTAAACCGGGGGGGAGGGGAAAAACTGTTTTTT; clone_size: -; d_call: -; j_call: TRBJ1-4; v_call: TRBV30
cdr3_aa: CASSQDRVNEKLFF; cdr3_nt: TGCGCCAGCAGCCAAGACAGGGTAAATGAAAAACTGTTTTTT; clone_size: -; d_call: TRBD1; j_call: TRBJ1-4; v_call: TRBV23-1
cdr3_aa: CASSLLGAGGTEAFF; cdr3_nt: TGTGCCAGCAGCTTATTGGGGGCGGGAGGCACTGAAGCTTTCTTT; clone_size: -; d_call: -; j_call: TRBJ1-1; v_call: TRBV7-2
cdr3_aa: CASSKIPGLRNQPQHF; cdr3_nt: TGTGCCAGCAGTAAGATCCCGGGGTTGAGGAATCAGCCCCAGCATTTT; clone_size: -; d_call: -; j_call: TRBJ1-5; v_call: TRBV6-2/TRBV6-3
cdr3_aa: CASSELGVGSPLHF; cdr3_nt: TGTGCCAGCAGCGAACTAGGCGTCGGGTCACCCCTCCACTTT; clone_size: few; d_call: -; j_call: TRBJ1-6; v_call: TRBV9
cdr3_aa: CASSHLDREGNEQYF; cdr3_nt: TGCGCCAGCAGCCACTTGGACAGGGAAGGAAACGAGCAGTACTTC; clone_size: -; d_call: TRBD1; j_call: TRBJ2-7; v_call: TRBV4-1
cdr3_aa: CASSQVMTAYEQYF; cdr3_nt: TGCGCCAGCAGCCAAGTAATGACGGCCTACGAGCAGTACTTC; clone_size: -; d_call: -; j_call: TRBJ2-7; v_call: TRBV4-1
cdr3_aa: CASSPGSQKPQAFF; cdr3_nt: TGTGCCAGTAGTCCCGGGTCGCAGAAACCTCAAGCTTTCTTT; clone_size: -; d_call: -; j_call: TRBJ1-1; v_call: TRBV19
cdr3_aa: CASSPGGSLPQEQYF; cdr3_nt: TGTGCCAGCAGCCCTGGGGGGAGTCTCCCCCAAGAGCAGTACTTC; clone_size: -; d_call: -; j_call: TRBJ2-7; v_call: TRBV9
cdr3_aa: CASSLSGEGSGTQPQHF; cdr3_nt: TGTGCCAGCAGTTTATCGGGAGAGGGGTCAGGGACTCAGCCCCAGCATTTT; clone_size: -; d_call: -; j_call: TRBJ1-5; v_call: TRBV27
cdr3_aa: CATSPPSTEAFF; cdr3_nt: TGTGCCACCAGCCCACCGAGCACTGAAGCTTTCTTT; clone_size: -; d_call: -; j_call: TRBJ1-1; v_call: TRBV15
cdr3_aa: CASSPQWGYTEAFF; cdr3_nt: TGTGCCAGCTCACCACAATGGGGGTACACTGAAGCTTTCTTT; clone_size: -; d_call: -; j_call: TRBJ1-1; v_call: TRBV18
cdr3_aa: CASSSAGQGAREQYF; cdr3_nt: TGTGCCAGCAGTTCCGCGGGACAGGGGGCGCGTGAGCAGTACTTC; clone_size: -; d_call: TRBD1; j_call: TRBJ2-7; v_call: TRBV5-4